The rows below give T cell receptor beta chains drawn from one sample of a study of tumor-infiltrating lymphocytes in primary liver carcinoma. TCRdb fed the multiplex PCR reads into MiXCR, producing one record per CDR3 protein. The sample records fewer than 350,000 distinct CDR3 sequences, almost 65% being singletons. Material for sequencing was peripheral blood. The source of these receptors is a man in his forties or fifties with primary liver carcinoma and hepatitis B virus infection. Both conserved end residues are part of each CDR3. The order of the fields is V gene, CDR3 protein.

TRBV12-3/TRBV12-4,CVSSPSGGETQYF
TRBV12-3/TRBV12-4,CASSFDRGYNEQFF
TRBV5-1,CASSLAGLDIQYF
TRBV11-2,CASSLGTGGFYEQYF
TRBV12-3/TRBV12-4,CASVTAGFTTEPFF
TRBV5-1,CAGSLAFGSGATDTQYF
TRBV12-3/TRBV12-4,CASIFGTGGEQYF
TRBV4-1,CASSQAGLPNQPQHF
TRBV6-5,CASSFLQGNYGYTF
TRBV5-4,CASSFLRGPDTQYF
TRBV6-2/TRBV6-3,CASSYSGQRSNQPQYF